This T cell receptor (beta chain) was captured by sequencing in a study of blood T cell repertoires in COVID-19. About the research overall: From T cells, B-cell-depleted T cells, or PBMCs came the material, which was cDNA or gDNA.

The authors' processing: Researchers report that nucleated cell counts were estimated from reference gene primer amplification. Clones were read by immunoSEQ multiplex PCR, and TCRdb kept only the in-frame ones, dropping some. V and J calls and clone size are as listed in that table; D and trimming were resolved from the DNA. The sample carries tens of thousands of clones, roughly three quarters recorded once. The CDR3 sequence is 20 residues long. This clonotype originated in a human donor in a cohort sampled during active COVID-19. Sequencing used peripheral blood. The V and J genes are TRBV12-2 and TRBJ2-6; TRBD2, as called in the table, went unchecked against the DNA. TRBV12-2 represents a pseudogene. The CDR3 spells CASRLADRTAASSGANVLTF. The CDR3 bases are TGTGCAAGTCGCTTAGCGGATAGGACTGCTGCTTCCTCTGGGGCCAACGTCCTGACTTTC.